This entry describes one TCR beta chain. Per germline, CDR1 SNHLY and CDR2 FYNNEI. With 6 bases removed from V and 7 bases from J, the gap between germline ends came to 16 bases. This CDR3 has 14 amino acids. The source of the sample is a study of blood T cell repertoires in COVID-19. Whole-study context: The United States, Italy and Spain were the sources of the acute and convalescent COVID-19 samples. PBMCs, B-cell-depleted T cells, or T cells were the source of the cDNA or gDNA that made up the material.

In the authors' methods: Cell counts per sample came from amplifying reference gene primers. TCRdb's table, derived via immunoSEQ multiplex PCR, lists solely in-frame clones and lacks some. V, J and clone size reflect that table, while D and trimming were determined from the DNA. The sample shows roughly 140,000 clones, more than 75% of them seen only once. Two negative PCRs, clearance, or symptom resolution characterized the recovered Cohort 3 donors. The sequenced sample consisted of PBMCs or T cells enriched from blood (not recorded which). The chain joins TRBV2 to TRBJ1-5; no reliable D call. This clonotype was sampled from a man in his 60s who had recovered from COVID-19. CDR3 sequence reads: CASSQSTARQPQHF. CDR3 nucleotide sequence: TGTGCCAGCAGCCAGAGCACAGCAAGACAGCCCCAGCATTTT.